These T cell receptor beta chains were read from a single sample in a study of blood T cell repertoires in COVID-19. Here immunoSEQ multiplex PCR was the method, and the copy in TCRdb shows in-frame clones only, minus some. In the table there are under 300,000 clones, 83% of which are singletons. Sequencing was carried out using peripheral blood. These TCRs come from a man aged 60-69 years who had recovered from COVID-19. Both conserved end residues are part of each CDR3. A D gene is named only where the DNA matches it firmly. Only some rows state a clone size, as once, few, many or a class for expanded clones.

v_gene	d_gene	j_gene	abundance	CDR3aa	CDR3nt
TRBV4-1	.	TRBJ2-2	.	CASSQTGRNTGELFF	TGCGCCAGCAGCCAAACAGGAAGGAACACCGGGGAGCTGTTTTTT
TRBV3-1/TRBV3-2	.	TRBJ1-3	.	CASRGTGPGNTIYF	TGTGCCAGCAGGGGTACAGGACCTGGAAACACCATATATTTT
TRBV7-2	TRBD2	TRBJ2-5	.	CASSLGVLAGGNQETQYF	TGTGCCAGCAGCTTAGGGGTTTTAGCGGGGGGAAACCAAGAGACCCAGTACTTC
TRBV27	TRBD2	TRBJ2-1	.	CASNGLAGGERQFF	TGTGCCAGTAATGGACTAGCGGGGGGAGAAAGGCAGTTCTTC
TRBV18	.	TRBJ2-7	.	CASSPPMGQNYEQYF	TGTGCCAGCTCACCACCGATGGGACAAAACTACGAGCAGTACTTC
TRBV6-5	TRBD1	TRBJ2-7	.	CASSYSQGAFYEQYF	TGTGCCAGCAGTTACTCACAGGGGGCGTTCTACGAGCAGTACTTC
TRBV27	.	TRBJ1-4	.	CASSLKPEIGKLFF	TGTGCCAGCAGTTTAAAACCCGAAATCGGAAAACTGTTTTTT
TRBV14	TRBD1	TRBJ2-7	.	CASRLTGSVSEQYF	TGTGCCAGCAGACTGACAGGGAGTGTCTCCGAGCAGTACTTC
TRBV7-9	.	TRBJ1-2	.	CASSETRDGYTF	TGTGCCAGCAGCGAAACACGGGATGGCTACACCTTC
TRBV30	.	TRBJ2-6	.	CAWGPNRAGANVLTF	TGTGCCTGGGGCCCAAACAGGGCTGGGGCCAACGTCCTGACTTTC
TRBV29-1	TRBD2	TRBJ2-1	.	CSGGGLAGAGEQFF	TGCAGCGGGGGGGGACTAGCGGGAGCTGGAGAGCAGTTCTTC
TRBV5-1	TRBD1	TRBJ1-2	.	CASSSGAVTGSGYTF	TGCGCCAGCAGCTCGGGGGCCGTGACAGGGTCTGGCTACACCTTC
TRBV5-4	TRBD1	TRBJ2-7	.	CASSVTGVSTYEQYF	TGTGCCAGCAGCGTAACAGGGGTATCCACCTACGAGCAGTACTTC
TRBV15	.	TRBJ1-1	.	CATSRGTRNTEAFF	TGTGCCACCAGCAGAGGGACAAGGAACACTGAAGCTTTCTTT
TRBV27	TRBD1	TRBJ1-2	.	CASRGQMYGYTF	TGTGCCAGCAGGGGACAGATGTATGGCTACACCTTC
TRBV19	.	TRBJ1-2	.	CASTSFSQYDYGYTF	TGTGCCAGTACCTCCTTCTCACAGTATGACTATGGCTACACCTTC
TRBV15	TRBD1	TRBJ2-3	.	CATSGTGGTTEYTDTQYF	TGTGCCACCAGCGGAACAGGGGGCACGACTGAATACACAGATACGCAGTATTTT
TRBV6-6	TRBD1	TRBJ1-1	.	CASSYGTGNTEAFF	TGTGCCAGCAGTTACGGGACAGGGAACACTGAAGCTTTCTTT
TRBV7-2	TRBD1	TRBJ2-5	.	CASSLFGTAQETQYF	TGTGCCAGCAGCTTGTTCGGGACAGCCCAAGAGACCCAGTACTTC
TRBV7-7	TRBD1	TRBJ2-2	.	CASSRDRGTSTGELFF	TGTGCCAGCAGCCGAGACAGGGGGACGAGCACCGGGGAGCTGTTTTTT
TRBV7-9	.	TRBJ1-5	.	CASSLAGAGQPQHF	TGTGCCAGCAGCCTCGCGGGGGCGGGTCAGCCCCAGCATTTT
TRBV4-1	.	TRBJ1-4	few	CASSQEGEEKLFF	TGCGCCAGCAGCCAAGAAGGAGAAGAAAAACTGTTTTTT
TRBV3-1/TRBV3-2	TRBD2	TRBJ2-7	.	CASSRGEGYEQYF	TGTGCCAGCAGCCGAGGGGAGGGATACGAGCAGTACTTC
TRBV19	.	TRBJ2-7	.	CASSIDGGNEQYF	TGTGCCAGTAGTATAGATGGGGGGAACGAGCAGTACTTC
TRBV3-1/TRBV3-2	TRBD1	TRBJ2-7	few	CASSQVGQHSYEQYF	TGTGCCAGCAGCCAAGTGGGACAGCACTCCTACGAGCAGTACTTC
TRBV7-2	.	TRBJ1-6	.	CASSFQGSNSPLHF	TGTGCCAGCAGCTTCCAGGGGAGTAATTCACCCCTCCACTTT
TRBV27	.	TRBJ1-2	.	CASSLSFSNYGYTF	TGTGCCAGCAGTTTATCGTTCAGTAACTATGGCTACACCTTC
TRBV28	.	TRBJ1-1	many	CASSTDGMNTEAFF	TGTGCCAGCAGCACCGACGGGATGAACACTGAAGCTTTCTTT
TRBV19	.	TRBJ1-1	.	CASSMSGRPEAFF	TGTGCCAGTAGTATGTCAGGGCGGCCTGAAGCTTTCTTT
TRBV28	TRBD1	TRBJ1-1	few	CASRGDGQGNTEAFF	TGTGCCAGCAGGGGGGACGGACAGGGAAACACTGAAGCTTTCTTT
TRBV28	.	TRBJ1-4	many	CASSTQAATNEKLFF	TGTGCCAGCAGTACCCAGGCTGCAACTAATGAAAAACTGTTTTTT
TRBV18	TRBD2	TRBJ2-7	.	CASSPREREGSSYEQYF	TGTGCCAGCTCACCACGGGAGCGGGAGGGAAGCTCCTACGAGCAGTACTTC
TRBV6-5	.	TRBJ1-4	.	CASSYDSQGKLFF	TGTGCCAGCAGTTACGATTCGCAGGGGAAACTGTTTTTT
TRBV10-3	.	TRBJ1-1	.	CAISVGWASSNTEAFF	TGTGCCATCAGTGTTGGATGGGCCAGTTCTAACACTGAAGCTTTCTTT
TRBV14	TRBD1	TRBJ1-4	few	CASSQDPGQGSEKLFF	TGTGCCAGCAGCCAAGATCCGGGACAGGGGAGTGAAAAACTGTTTTTT
TRBV19	TRBD2	TRBJ2-1	.	CASNRLAGSYNEQFF	TGTGCCAGTAACCGGCTAGCGGGCTCCTACAATGAGCAGTTCTTC
TRBV29-1	.	TRBJ2-3	.	CSVGRGDTQYF	TGCAGCGTTGGACGGGGAGATACGCAGTATTTT
TRBV12-3/TRBV12-4	.	TRBJ2-1	.	CASSFLQFNEQFF	TGTGCCAGCAGTTTCTTACAGTTCAATGAGCAGTTCTTC
TRBV27	TRBD2	TRBJ2-5	.	CASSRWTSGRQETQYF	TGTGCCAGCAGTCGTTGGACTAGCGGGAGACAAGAGACCCAGTACTTC
TRBV6-6	.	TRBJ2-3	many	CASSYSYTQYF	TGTGCCAGCAGTTACTCCTATACGCAGTATTTT
TRBV3-1/TRBV3-2	TRBD1	TRBJ1-4	.	CASSQLPGQGVELFF	TGTGCCAGCAGCCAACTCCCGGGACAGGGAGTGGAACTGTTTTTT
TRBV6-5	.	TRBJ2-1	.	CASSLPGQLQFF	TGTGCCAGCAGCCTCCCAGGACAGTTGCAGTTCTTC
TRBV5-6	.	TRBJ2-2	.	CASSLAKAGPAGELFF	TGTGCCAGCAGCTTGGCCAAGGCAGGGCCGGCCGGGGAGCTGTTTTTT
TRBV18	.	TRBJ1-6	.	CASSPGAANSPLHF	TGTGCCAGCTCACCAGGGGCCGCTAATTCACCCCTCCACTTT
TRBV19	.	TRBJ1-4	.	CASQNPGSREKLFF	TGTGCCAGTCAAAATCCCGGGTCGAGGGAAAAACTGTTTTTT
TRBV19	.	TRBJ2-1	.	CASQARTYNEQFF	TGTGCCAGTCAGGCGCGAACCTACAATGAGCAGTTCTTC
TRBV5-4	.	TRBJ2-2	few	CASSLSGRNTGELFF	TGTGCCAGCAGCTTGTCCGGGAGAAACACCGGGGAGCTGTTTTTT
TRBV5-1	.	TRBJ2-1	.	CASSLVGGYNEQFF	TGCGCCAGCAGCTTGGTAGGAGGCTACAATGAGCAGTTCTTC
TRBV30	TRBD1	TRBJ1-2	few	CAWIRTGGVYGYTF	TGTGCCTGGATTAGGACAGGGGGCGTCTATGGCTACACCTTC
TRBV19	.	TRBJ1-5	.	CASSNQGNQPQHF	TGTGCCAGTAGTAACCAGGGCAATCAGCCCCAGCATTTT
TRBV15	TRBD1	TRBJ1-6	.	CATSLRGGTGGSPLHF	TGTGCCACCAGCCTCCGGGGTGGGACAGGGGGTTCACCCCTCCACTTT
TRBV29-1	.	TRBJ1-2	.	CSVEHTGGYTF	TGCAGCGTTGAACACACGGGGGGCTACACCTTC
TRBV4-1	.	TRBJ2-3	.	CASSQDVRSTDTQYF	TGCGCCAGCAGCCAAGATGTCCGTAGCACAGATACGCAGTATTTT
TRBV7-9	TRBD1	TRBJ2-1	once	CASSRPGQGFTEQFF	TGTGCCAGCAGCCGACCTGGACAGGGTTTTACTGAGCAGTTCTTC
TRBV6-1	.	TRBJ2-1	.	CASSENMAGQYNEQFF	TGTGCCAGCAGTGAAAATATGGCGGGACAGTACAATGAGCAGTTCTTC
TRBV10-3	TRBD1	TRBJ1-6	.	CAIKGAGGTPLHF	TGTGCCATCAAGGGGGCCGGCGGGACACCCCTCCACTTT
TRBV25-1	TRBD1	TRBJ1-2	.	CASSEWTGGMRGYTF	TGTGCCAGCAGTGAATGGACAGGGGGCATGCGTGGCTACACCTTC